Listed below are T cell receptor beta chains from one sample, sequenced in a study of CXCR3-negative and CXCR3-positive naive CD8 T cells. No DNA is given; TCRdb re-called the 5' RACE reads and lists each CDR3 protein once. In all, the sample yields some 140,000 distinct CDR3 sequences. Input material: naive CXCR3+ CD8+ T cells from blood. These receptors came from a human donor in good health. Some clones in this sample may be carry-over from other donors' samples. Each CDR3 is given with its conserved first and last residue.

J gene: TRBJ2-3; V gene: TRBV12-3/TRBV12-4; CDR3 protein: CASRPIQGPGTDTQYF
J gene: TRBJ2-7; V gene: TRBV18; CDR3 protein: CASSPPARPAPYEQYF
J gene: TRBJ1-5; V gene: TRBV15; CDR3 protein: CATSRDRTGNQPQHF
J gene: TRBJ1-1; V gene: TRBV27; CDR3 protein: CASSFRRGGEAFF
J gene: TRBJ1-2; V gene: TRBV25-1; CDR3 protein: CASSVGQFYGYTF
J gene: TRBJ1-3; V gene: TRBV20-1; CDR3 protein: CSARDPGLSSSGNTIYF
J gene: TRBJ2-7; V gene: TRBV2; CDR3 protein: CASSGDSIYEQYF
J gene: TRBJ1-1; V gene: TRBV5-5; CDR3 protein: CASSFRTNTEAFF
J gene: TRBJ2-3; V gene: TRBV12-3/TRBV12-4; CDR3 protein: CASSPDRREVLLTDTQYF
J gene: TRBJ2-3; V gene: TRBV19; CDR3 protein: CASSPLGLTSTDTQYF
J gene: TRBJ2-1; V gene: TRBV7-3; CDR3 protein: CASSLNSGQEQFF
J gene: TRBJ2-1; V gene: TRBV5-1; CDR3 protein: CASENPGPPFF
J gene: TRBJ2-4; V gene: TRBV7-9; CDR3 protein: CASSLAPTSAKNIQYF
J gene: TRBJ2-7; V gene: TRBV27; CDR3 protein: CASSSGASTYEQYF
J gene: TRBJ1-2; V gene: TRBV27; CDR3 protein: CASTQGTGGQYGYTF
J gene: TRBJ2-3; V gene: TRBV6-6; CDR3 protein: CASSYSVEVSGTTDTQYF
J gene: TRBJ2-7; V gene: TRBV20-1; CDR3 protein: CSARTAGEQYF
J gene: TRBJ1-1; V gene: TRBV28; CDR3 protein: CASSPRAGWSTEAFF
J gene: TRBJ2-1; V gene: TRBV28; CDR3 protein: CASSLAGLANEQFF
J gene: TRBJ1-1; V gene: TRBV7-6; CDR3 protein: CASSSSTEMNTEAFF
J gene: TRBJ2-2; V gene: TRBV9; CDR3 protein: CASSVGGSDTGELFF
J gene: TRBJ2-7; V gene: TRBV2; CDR3 protein: CASGGQPSYEQYF
J gene: TRBJ2-4; V gene: TRBV20-1; CDR3 protein: CSARGDLTRIQYF
J gene: TRBJ1-4; V gene: TRBV7-9; CDR3 protein: CASSSDDRLMDEKLFF
J gene: TRBJ2-1; V gene: TRBV13; CDR3 protein: CASSPSTGQGYNEQFF
J gene: TRBJ2-7; V gene: TRBV5-1; CDR3 protein: CASSVTSGTYEQYF
J gene: TRBJ2-1; V gene: TRBV9; CDR3 protein: CASSPDISYNEQFF
J gene: TRBJ1-1; V gene: TRBV9; CDR3 protein: CASSAWEYTEAFF
J gene: TRBJ2-1; V gene: TRBV12-3/TRBV12-4; CDR3 protein: CASGLAGGRWQFF
J gene: TRBJ2-5; V gene: TRBV6-5; CDR3 protein: CASSHQKDRQETQYF
J gene: TRBJ2-7; V gene: TRBV14; CDR3 protein: CASSWGPSGEQYF
J gene: TRBJ2-5; V gene: TRBV9; CDR3 protein: CASSAGGRQETQYF
J gene: TRBJ2-1; V gene: TRBV11-2; CDR3 protein: CASSLDLGEVSYNEQFF
J gene: TRBJ2-3; V gene: TRBV7-9; CDR3 protein: CASTSGGRPDTQYF
J gene: TRBJ2-1; V gene: TRBV29-1; CDR3 protein: CSVEDASGSSYNEQFF
J gene: TRBJ2-1; V gene: TRBV4-3; CDR3 protein: CASSQNIAYNEQFF
J gene: TRBJ2-5; V gene: TRBV11-2; CDR3 protein: CASSRGQLQETQYF
J gene: TRBJ2-1; V gene: TRBV7-8; CDR3 protein: CASTPAGVSYNEQFF
J gene: TRBJ2-7; V gene: TRBV12-3/TRBV12-4; CDR3 protein: CASSLFASGSYPYEQYF
J gene: TRBJ2-2; V gene: TRBV4-3; CDR3 protein: CASSQDSWDGTGELFF
J gene: TRBJ1-2; V gene: TRBV7-6; CDR3 protein: CASSGVTGSNGYTF
J gene: TRBJ2-1; V gene: TRBV29-1; CDR3 protein: CSVAGSSYNEQFF
J gene: TRBJ2-1; V gene: TRBV7-8; CDR3 protein: CASSLAVERGDNEQFF
J gene: TRBJ1-1; V gene: TRBV29-1; CDR3 protein: CGVPGTGLRSTEAFF
J gene: TRBJ2-7; V gene: TRBV5-5; CDR3 protein: CASTLTGPGQGYYEQYF
J gene: TRBJ1-1; V gene: TRBV12-3/TRBV12-4; CDR3 protein: CASSDTGDTEAFF
J gene: TRBJ2-1; V gene: TRBV7-2; CDR3 protein: CASSLRTSADEQFF
J gene: TRBJ2-2; V gene: TRBV7-2; CDR3 protein: CASSLVGQGRTGELFF
J gene: TRBJ2-7; V gene: TRBV20-1; CDR3 protein: CSAPSRDSWEQYF
J gene: TRBJ2-1; V gene: TRBV7-3; CDR3 protein: CASSYGASGSHEQFF
J gene: TRBJ1-2; V gene: TRBV29-1; CDR3 protein: CSVALTGNYGYTF
J gene: TRBJ1-1; V gene: TRBV4-1; CDR3 protein: CASSQWDTVPNTEAFF
J gene: TRBJ1-2; V gene: TRBV7-2; CDR3 protein: CASSLFTGNYGYTF
J gene: TRBJ1-1; V gene: TRBV9; CDR3 protein: CASSGEGDTEAFF